These 17 T cell receptor beta chains share one sample of origin, sequenced in a study of blood T cell repertoires in COVID-19. TCRdb's copy holds only in-frame clones and misses some; the assay was immunoSEQ multiplex PCR. The sample yields around 85,000 clones, around 88% seen once. Sequencing input: PBMCs or T cells enriched from blood (not recorded which). These TCRs come from a woman in her forties or fifties with acute COVID-19.

This chain links TRBV6-5 with TRBJ1-2, with TRBD1 as a possible D gene (6 bases). With 6 bases removed from V and 7 bases from J, the gap between germline ends came to 12 bases. This CDR3 has 12 residues. From germline, CDR1 is MNHEY and CDR2 SVGAGI. The CDR3 sequence is CASSRTGFGYTF. For the CDR3, the DNA is TGTGCCAGCAGCCGAACAGGGTTTGGCTACACCTTC.

This clone was counted a few times. The V gene is TRBV18, the J gene TRBJ2-1; 7 bases map to TRBD2. Germline-derived CDR1 and CDR2 are KGHSH and LQKENI. The V and J ends lost 3 bases and 5 bases, in that order; junction bases with no gene match: 4. This CDR3 spans 14 amino acids. CDR3 DNA sequence: TGTGCCAGCTCACCCATGAGCGGGAACAATGAGCAGTTCTTC. Translation gives CASSPMSGNNEQFF.

The V and J genes are TRBV7-2 and TRBJ2-3, with D maybe TRBD2 (6 bases). The CDR3 runs 16 residues. CDR1 is SGHTA and CDR2 is FQGNSA in the germline V gene. Between the trimmed V and J ends, which lost 5 bases and 2 bases, there was a span of 17 bases. CDR3 nucleotides: TGTGCCAGCAGCCTCAGCGGGCGCGCTACCACAGATACGCAGTATTTT. It codes for CASSLSGRATTDTQYF.

The chain couples TRBV25-1 to TRBJ1-4; tentatively, D is TRBD1 (5 bases). Germline loops: CDR1 MGHDK, CDR2 SYGVNS. This CDR3 region has 14 residues. Trimming pared 5 bases from V and 4 bases from J, leaving 11 bases between. Here the CDR3 reads CASSQTDLNEKLFF. The CDR3 coding sequence is TGTGCCAGCAGTCAGACAGATCTTAATGAAAAACTGTTTTTT.

This sequence joins TRBV3-1 (or the pseudogene TRBV3-2) and TRBJ2-4, with 12 bases that match TRBD2. The CDR3 consists of 19 residues. The trim removed 2 bases at V and 0 bases at J, leaving 8 bases unmatched. Germline V gene data show CDR1 as LGHDT and CDR2 as YNNKEL (reference sequence). The CDR3 sequence is CASSQTGTSGSLAKNIQYF. The CDR3 DNA is TGTGCCAGCAGCCAAACCGGGACTAGCGGGTCTCTAGCCAAAAACATTCAGTACTTC.

In its sample, this clone was seen a few times. The chain carries TRBV9 and TRBJ2-1; 7 bases are shared with TRBD2. Trimming removed 4 bases from V and 3 bases from J; junction bases left unmatched: 7. CDR3 size: 15 residues. Germline V CDR1 and CDR2: SGDLS, YYNGEE. DNA for the CDR3: TGTGCCAGCAGCCCCGAGCGGGAAATCTACAATGAGCAGTTCTTC. Residues: CASSPEREIYNEQFF.

This clone showed up just once. The chain links TRBV4-2 to TRBJ1-2; 8 bases fit TRBD1. Germline CDR1 is LGHNA and CDR2 is YNFKEQ. The CDR3 extends over 18 amino acids. V lost 0 bases to trimming and J lost 2 bases; unmatched junction nucleotides: 11. The CDR3, as DNA: TGTGCCAGCAGCCAAGATGGAGGGAGGCCAGGGGGCAACTATGGCTACACCTTC. Translating gives CASSQDGGRPGGNYGYTF.

The J gene is TRBJ1-3, the V gene TRBV19; 8 positions agree with TRBD1. Trimming took 5 bases from V and 4 from J; bases not matched to a gene: 10. The CDR3 totals 16 residues. Germline loops: CDR1 LNHDA, CDR2 SQIVND (reference sequence). CDR3 DNA sequence: TGTGCCAGTAGTGTTGTACCAGGGGGCTTCGGAAACACCATATATTTT. Translating gives CASSVVPGGFGNTIYF.

J is TRBJ2-1 and V is TRBV5-1; TRBD2 matches at 12 bases. Germline V lookup: CDR1 SGHRS, CDR2 YFSETQ. This CDR3 has 15 residues. V lost 4 bases, J lost 3 bases, and 2 bases stayed unmatched. In DNA form, the CDR3 reads TGCGCCAGCAGCCGGACTAGCGGGAACTACAATGAGCAGTTCTTC. It encodes CASSRTSGNYNEQFF.

V gene TRBV9 combines with J gene TRBJ2-2, with TRBD1 as a possible D gene (6 bases). The CDR3 covers 15 residues. V lost 4 bases and J lost 5, with 15 bases in between. CDR1 is SGDLS, CDR2 YYNGEE, per germline. The CDR3 region is CASSQGQTSTGELFF. CDR3 nucleotide sequence: TGTGCCAGCAGCCAAGGACAGACTTCGACCGGGGAGCTGTTTTTT.

J is TRBJ2-4 and V is TRBV4-2; no clear D. Germline CDR1 is LGHNA and CDR2 is YNFKEQ. V lost 4 bases and J lost 0, with 7 bases in between. This CDR3 has 14 residues. The CDR3 reads CASSPQLAKNIQYF. In nucleotides, the CDR3 is TGTGCCAGCAGCCCACAGCTAGCCAAAAACATTCAGTACTTC.

This chain links TRBV5-1 with TRBJ2-2; TRBD2 matches at 9 bases. Germline loops: CDR1 SGHRS, CDR2 YFSETQ. The J segment lost 2 bases and the V segment lost 0 bases, leaving 2 bases of the junction unmatched. The CDR3 consists of 16 residues. Here the CDR3 reads CASSLALAGNTGELFF. The CDR3 bases are TGCGCCAGCAGCTTGGCACTAGCGGGCAACACCGGGGAGCTGTTTTTT.

This clone was seen only once. J is TRBJ2-2 and V is TRBV4-2, with 13 bases aligning to TRBD2. The CDR3 runs to 17 residues. CDR1 LGHNA and CDR2 YNFKEQ come from the germline V gene. Trimming removed 2 bases from V and 4 bases from J; junction bases left unmatched: 4. The CDR3 spells CASSQRTSGSATGELFF. CDR3 in DNA: TGTGCCAGCAGCCAAAGGACTAGCGGGAGTGCCACCGGGGAGCTGTTTTTT.

The rearrangement joins TRBV7-8 to TRBJ2-1; TRBD2 matches 10 bases. Looked up from germline, CDR1 is SGHVS and CDR2 is FQNEAQ. Losses at the gene ends were 3 bases for V and 7 bases for J; bases not matched to a gene: 6. There are 15 residues in the CDR3. The CDR3 loop reads CASSFSGRAVNEQFF. Here the CDR3 DNA reads TGTGCCAGCAGCTTCAGCGGGAGGGCTGTAAATGAGCAGTTCTTC.

A word on this clone: A read error may produce the germline difference seen at one junction end. The chain has TRBV30 and TRBJ1-1; D possibly corresponds to TRBD1 (5 bases). The CDR3 totals 13 residues. CDR1 is GTSNPN and CDR2 is SVGIG in the germline V gene (reference sequence). CDR3 DNA sequence: TGCGCGATTCGGGGACTCTGGGGTACTGAAGCTTTCTTT. The encoded protein is CAIRGLWGTEAFF.

This chain connects TRBV7-9 to TRBJ2-7; TRBD1 matches at 7 bases. V was pared by 5 bases and J by 0 bases, with 10 bases of the junction left unmatched. The germline V gene encodes CDR1 SEHNR and CDR2 FQNEAQ (reference sequence). This CDR3 has 16 amino acids. The CDR3 reads CASSPRDSLNSYEQYF. The CDR3 bases are TGTGCCAGCAGCCCCCGGGACAGCCTAAACTCCTACGAGCAGTACTTC.

V usage is TRBV5-1 and J usage is TRBJ1-3, with a weak D call TRBD1 (6 bases). Germline CDR1 and CDR2: SGHRS and YFSETQ. The V end lost 4 bases, the J end lost 0 bases, and 14 bases lay between the germline ends. The CDR3 is 16 amino acids. CDR3 DNA: TGCGCCAGCAGCCTTGACCCAGGGGCCTCTGGAAACACCATATATTTT. Protein sequence: CASSLDPGASGNTIYF.